Each of the 16 T cell receptor beta chains below was sequenced from the same sample in a study of T cells in Graves' hyperthyroidism and ophthalmopathy. Amplification of TCR beta CDR3 regions used RNA as the template. Carried out on the TCR CDR3, a first-round RT-PCR used the HTBI primer set. TCRdb independently ran MiXCR on the multiplex PCR reads; one entry per CDR3 protein. In the table there are 500,000 to 700,000 distinct CDR3 sequences, over 15% of which are singletons. Sequencing was done on a sample of blood. The receptors were gathered from a young woman with Graves' hyperthyroidism.

This clonotype appeared many times. The chain carries TRBV11-1 and TRBJ2-7; a possible D gene is TRBD1 (6 bases). Trimming took off 3 bases at V and 1 base at J, with 10 bases between the two ends. CDR3 length: 14 amino acids. Germline CDR1 and CDR2: SGHAT and FQDESV (reference sequence). CDR3 bases: TGTGCCAGCAGCTTGGTTGGACAGTCCTACGAGCAGTACTTC. Protein: CASSLVGQSYEQYF.

This clonotype has more than one count but fewer than ten. The rearrangement links TRBV19 to TRBJ2-7; tentatively, D is TRBD2 (6 bases). The V end was cut by 6 bases, the J end by 6 bases, with 15 bases between. Germline CDR1 LNHDA, CDR2 SQIVND (reference sequence). The CDR3 is 13 residues long. CDR3 region: CASSSPGVSEQYF. The CDR3 DNA follows: TGTGCCAGTAGCTCTCCGGGGGTCAGCGAGCAGTACTTC.

This clonotype was seen at least ten times. This chain uses TRBV12-3 or TRBV12-4 with TRBJ2-7; 12 positions match TRBD2. V trimming: 8 bases; J trimming: 7 bases; junction bases outside the gene matches: 9. The CDR3 covers 14 residues. CDR3 residues: CASQRTSGNGEQYF. DNA for the CDR3: TGTGCCAGCCAAAGGACTAGCGGGAATGGGGAGCAGTACTTC.

At least ten counts were recorded for this clonotype. The chain is built from TRBV5-1 and TRBJ2-1; TRBD1 agrees at 8 bases. Per the germline V gene, CDR1 is SGHRS and CDR2 is YFSETQ. This CDR3 contains 14 residues. V lost 4 bases, J lost 7 bases, and 7 bases stayed unmatched. This CDR3 reads CASSIGQGWNEQFF. The CDR3 DNA reads as TGCGCCAGCAGCATCGGACAGGGATGGAATGAGCAGTTCTTC.

This chain uses TRBV7-9 with TRBJ2-7; no firm D call. The V gene's germline CDR1 is SEHNR and CDR2 FQNEAQ (reference sequence). V was clipped by 5 bases and J by 2 bases, with 13 bases between them. This CDR3 spans 14 amino acids. CDR3: CASSEVKNPYEQYF. The CDR3 nucleotides are TGTGCCAGCAGCGAGGTAAAAAACCCCTACGAGCAGTACTTC.

Ten or more counts support this clonotype. V gene TRBV28 combines with J gene TRBJ2-7, with D uncertain. The ends were cut back, 10 bases at V and 3 bases at J, with 16 bases in the middle. CDR1 MDHEN and CDR2 SYDVKM come from the germline V gene. This CDR3 region has 13 residues. The CDR3 DNA follows: TGTGCCACTACTGAACTCCCTGACTACGAGCAGTACTTC. Encoded protein: CATTELPDYEQYF.

At least ten counts were recorded for this clonotype. The gene calls are TRBV2 and TRBJ1-2, with D perhaps matching TRBD1 (6 bases). The length of the CDR3 is 13 residues. The V end was cut by 3 bases, the J end by 5 bases, with 10 bases between. Germline lookup yields CDR1 SNHLY and CDR2 FYNNEI. The CDR3: CASSEQGQYGYTF. The CDR3 nucleotides read TGTGCCAGCAGTGAGCAGGGGCAGTATGGCTACACCTTC.

This clonotype was seen a few times. DNA of the CDR3: TGCAGTGCGTCAGAGGGCCTAGCCCCGTCGTTTTACAATGAGCAGTTCTTC. This codes for CSASEGLAPSFYNEQFF. The rearrangement uses TRBV20-1 and TRBJ2-1; perhaps TRBD2 as D (5 bases). In germline, CDR1 is DFQATT, CDR2 SNEGSKA (reference sequence). The CDR3 is made up of 17 amino acids. V shed 6 bases and J shed 4 bases, with 25 bases lying between them.

This clonotype was counted many times. The CDR3 region is CASSSSVTDTQYF. CDR3 bases: TGTGCCAGCAGCTCGAGCGTCACAGATACGCAGTATTTT. The gene calls are TRBV7-2 and TRBJ2-3; the D is unclear. The germline gives CDR1 SGHTA, CDR2 FQGNSA. This CDR3 has 13 amino acids. V lost 4 bases to trimming and J lost 2 bases, with 7 bases between them.

In its sample, this clonotype was seen many times. The V gene is TRBV30, the J gene TRBJ2-1; TRBD2 matches 8 bases. V lost 2 bases and J lost 7; bases outside the gene matches: 10. This CDR3 has 15 residues. CDR1 and CDR2 (germline): GTSNPN, SVGIG (reference sequence). Written as DNA, the CDR3 is TGTGCCTGGAGTCCATCGGGAGGGTATCTGAATGAGCAGTTCTTC. As protein: CAWSPSGGYLNEQFF.

The chain uses TRBV20-1 and TRBJ1-2; D uncertain. Germline assignment: CDR1 DFQATT and CDR2 SNEGSKA (reference sequence). The V gene lost 3 bases and the J gene lost 5 bases, with 16 bases spanning the gap. This CDR3 has 14 amino acids. This chain's CDR3 is CSASKEGDGYGYTF. CDR3 coding DNA: TGCAGTGCTAGCAAAGAGGGAGATGGGTATGGCTACACCTTC.

The chain has TRBV10-1 and TRBJ2-2; possibly TRBD1 or TRBD2 for D (5 bases each). Germline-derived CDR1 and CDR2 are WNHNN and SYGVQD (reference sequence). The CDR3 extends over 13 amino acids. Trimming stripped 1 base from V and 7 bases from J, with 7 bases between. The CDR3 spells CASSEWGSGELFF. The CDR3 region has the DNA TGCGCCAGCAGTGAGTGGGGGAGCGGGGAGCTGTTTTTT.

This clonotype was seen at least ten times. The rearrangement links TRBV20-1 to TRBJ2-1; perhaps TRBD2 as D (6 bases). The CDR3 runs 15 residues. V shed 6 bases and J shed 4 bases, with 19 bases lying between them. Germline loops: CDR1 DFQATT, CDR2 SNEGSKA (reference sequence). As DNA, the CDR3 is TGCAGTGCGGGACTTGGACTAAGACCTTACAATGAGCAGTTCTTC. Its protein is CSAGLGLRPYNEQFF.

This clonotype has a count of ten or more. V usage is TRBV6-4 and J usage is TRBJ1-1; the D is unclear. Germline CDR1 is MRHNA and CDR2 is SNTAGT. The CDR3 is 14 amino acids. V was pared by 2 bases and J by 4 bases, with 11 bases between. CDR3 DNA sequence: TGTGCCAGCAGTGACGGGGAAGCTGGCACTGAAGCTTTCTTT. It yields the protein CASSDGEAGTEAFF.

Many counts were recorded for this clonotype. The chain carries TRBV10-2 and TRBJ1-5, with D perhaps matching TRBD1 (6 bases). Looked up from germline, CDR1 is WSHSY and CDR2 is SAAADI. With 3 bases removed from V and 3 bases from J, the gap between germline ends came to 9 bases. This CDR3 is built from 14 residues. CDR3 DNA: TGCGCCAGCAGTGACGGACAGTCCAATCAGCCCCAGCATTTT. Its protein is CASSDGQSNQPQHF.

This clonotype was recorded a few times. This rearrangement joins TRBV6-1 to TRBJ2-1; D is unresolved. V shed 5 bases and J shed 7 bases, with 9 bases lying between them. Germline CDR1 is MNHNS and CDR2 is SASEGT. The CDR3 is made up of 12 amino acids. CDR3 sequence: CASSPLRNEQFF. The CDR3 DNA follows: TGTGCCAGCAGTCCCCTCCGAAATGAGCAGTTCTTC.